This TCR beta chain stems from a study of blood T cell repertoires in COVID-19. About the research overall: There were acute and convalescent COVID-19 samples, and they came from the United States, Italy and Spain.

This clone was counted a few times. Using immunoSEQ multiplex PCR, the repertoire was profiled, and TCRdb retains in-frame clones only, with some absent. The sample lists roughly 430,000 clones, approximately 85% occurring once. Trimming at V came to 5 bases and at J to 6 bases, leaving 4 bases not matched to a gene. The CDR3 has 16 residues. Germline V gene lookup returns CDR1 SEHNR and CDR2 FQNEAQ (reference sequence). Researchers sorted participants into cohorts using their self-reported clinical history. This TCR was sampled from a woman aged 35 to 49 with acute COVID-19. The sequencing input was PBMCs or T cells enriched from blood (not recorded which). V and J are TRBV7-9 and TRBJ2-2, with 15 bases fitting TRBD2. CDR3 protein: CASSPRTSGGAGELFF. In DNA form, the CDR3 reads TGTGCCAGCAGCCCCCGGACTAGCGGGGGGGCCGGGGAGCTGTTTTTT.